Below, one T cell receptor (beta chain) is given with its context. What it recognizes is unknown. Amplification used 60 Vbeta primers and 13 Jbeta primers. The method was immunoSEQ multiplex PCR; TCRdb's version includes in-frame clones alone and lacks a portion of them. This table holds under 200,000 clones, around 80% found once. This entry comes from a study of cytomegalovirus exposure and HLA in healthy donors. Regarding the study as a whole: The classifier reportedly diagnosed cytomegalovirus status with high sensitivity and specificity. Only CMV serostatus was available as immune exposure information. Other equally common chains were less clonally expanded than HLA-associated TCR beta chains, a later analysis showed.

The CDR3 loop spans 16 amino acids. Trimming at V came to 6 bases and at J to 5 bases, leaving 13 bases not matched to a gene. Per the germline V gene, CDR1 is MNHEY and CDR2 is SMNVEV (reference sequence). The V call is TRBV27, the J call TRBJ2-3, with 8 bases lining up with TRBD1. The sequenced sample consisted of PBMCs. This sequence originates from a woman in her 50s in good health and CMV-seronegative. For the CDR3, the DNA is TGTGCCAGCAGGAGATCCCACAGGGGGTTCAGAGATACGCAGTATTTT. This translates into CASRRSHRGFRDTQYF.